The present entry profiles one T cell receptor beta chain with its context. Its antigen remains unidentified. These data belong to a study of brain metastases from non-small cell lung cancer. Study-level points and caveats: Metastases had sparse T cells but largely shared repertoires with primaries. Compared with their matched primary tumors, approximately 60% of brain metastases showed expanded T-cell clones. Brain metastases had lower T-cell infiltration than primary tumors.

Germline V lookup: CDR1 SGHRS, CDR2 YFSETQ. The V end was cut by 2 bases, the J end by 1 base, with 9 bases between. The CDR3 is 14 residues long. TCRdb keeps only in-frame clones here, not all; method: immunoSEQ multiplex PCR. Among 1,000 to 1,500 clones, 90% were seen once, and the ten largest hold roughly 6.7%. The sequencing sample was made of primary lung tumor tissue. The rearrangement uses TRBV5-1 and TRBJ1-1; D uncertain. This clonotype was sampled from a donor aged 40 or older with non-small cell lung cancer. In DNA form, the CDR3 reads TGCGCCAGCAGCTTTGATGGCGGGAACACTGAAGCTTTCTTT. Encoded protein: CASSFDGGNTEAFF. Full variable domain (outside the CDR3, taken from reference TRBV5-1 and TRBJ1-1): KAGVTQTPRYLIKTRGQQVTLSCSPISGHRSVSWYQQTPGQGLQFLFEYFSETQRNKGNFPGRFSGRQFSNSRSEMNVSTLELGDSALYLCASSFDGGNTEAFFGQGTRLTVV.